The TCR beta chain described here comes from a study of identical twins (dated by TCRdb to 2015 to 2016). Regarding the research as a whole: TCR alpha and beta repertoires from monozygotic twins, unrelated adults of various ages and cord blood were deep-sequenced to test whether fetal clonotypes persist. Replicate twin experiments were performed at different times using different library preparation protocols to rule out contamination. Paper-wide results and their limitations: Invariant T cells such as MAIT and iNKT could partly confound zero-insertion analyses, although diverse VJ usage argued against such confounding for most clonotypes. A weaker excess of twin sharing was found in beta out-of-frame sequences because the signal-to-noise ratio was lowered by fewer shared sequences. Because the same donors could not be followed over many years, conclusions were based on cross-sectional statistical analysis. Abundant cord blood beta clonotypes had fewer insertions, young adult naive repertoires showed a similar but weaker trend, and memory repertoires showed no such trend. Out-of-frame TCR alpha sharing in monozygotic twins was systematically underestimated by recombination models, whereas sharing between unrelated individuals was in agreement with the recombination models. Compared with coincidental sharing between unrelated individuals, out-of-frame TCR alpha sequences shared between twins had an excess of sequences with low generation probability.

According to the germline V gene, CDR1 reads SGHRS and CDR2 reads YFSETQ. Trimming removed 0 bases from V and 8 bases from J, leaving 18 bases between the germline ends. From the cysteine through the phenylalanine, the CDR3 covers 16 amino acids. Kept here is only the CDR3 DNA, which spans 48 bases and is read in frame from base 1. The library relied on 5' RACE. TCRdb lists the instrument as Illumina HiSeq 2000. Template switching introduced a universal primer binding site; the final cDNA contained a unique molecular identifier, enabling accurate counting of TCR cDNA molecules. First-strand cDNA for TCR alpha and beta chains was synthesized from specific primers in the conserved constant-segment region. To control for contamination, every cDNA library carried two barcodes: a SMART-Mk sample barcode plus Illumina barcodes. Two successive PCR steps introduced TruSeq adapter sequences along with Illumina sample barcodes. TCR alpha and beta cDNA libraries were sequenced on the Illumina HiSeq platform with custom primers. Turning to the authors' computational methods: MiGEC was used to process raw reads and extract unique molecular identifiers, and MiXCR was used to find CDR3 positions. Recombination models were inferred per individual with the repgenHMM and IGoR tools using an EM algorithm. The tcR package in R was used for shared clonotype analysis, with sharing normalized by the product of cloneset sizes. Out-of-frame nonproductive sequences were analyzed to study raw recombination free of thymic and clonal selection effects. TCRdb cleaned the public reads at Q25 with fastp, built clones with MiXCR and kept in-frame beta chains. All rows with the same CDR3 protein become a single entry with the most common DNA and genes. TCRdb, rather than the study authors, made the V and J calls. The sample profile shows 400,000 to 500,000 distinct CDR3 sequences; less than 20% of them were found once. The leading ten clones occupy roughly 12% of the sample.

About this clonotype itself: Its antigen specificity is not known. No much larger clonotype is one base removed from it; base qualities were not supplied.

Every donor was a healthy Caucasian. Three unrelated non-twin adults were also sequenced: a male aged 18 to 30, a male aged 50 to 60 and a female aged 50 to 60. Miltenyi CD45RO+ enrichment and human naive T-cell isolation kits were used to isolate memory (CD45RO+) and naive T cells from PBMC. The material sequenced was naive T cells sorted from blood. Explained via the paper, the cell subset or site label denotes: cells isolated with a human naive T-cell isolation kit. The chain is encoded by TRBV5-1 joined to TRBJ2-1; the D gene identity is not certain. The sequence derives from a man aged 45-60 years in good health. DNA sequence: TGCGCCAGCAGCTTGGGACGGATTTACGGCCAAGATGAGCAGTTCTTC. Translated, this gives CASSLGRIYGQDEQFF.